This TCR beta chain was sequenced during a study of T cell responses to AZD1222 COVID-19 vaccine. Study at large: Second-dose intervals of approximately 4 or approximately 12 weeks were pooled. Study findings and constraints: Recipients of AZD1222 seropositive at baseline numbered only five or six. Repertoires in all cases were sampled only once the peak T cell response had passed. Donors were chiefly white British, with a greater number of females, and clonal diversity was perhaps underestimated.

TCRdb keeps only in-frame clones here, not all; method: immunoSEQ multiplex PCR. The sample shows about 100,000 clones, about 93% of them seen only once. Note on this clone: What it binds is unknown.

The CDR3 covers 18 residues. V trimming: 0 bases; J trimming: 2 bases; junction bases outside the gene matches: 8. The V gene's germline CDR1 is SGHRS and CDR2 YFSETQ. The specimen comprised peripheral blood, sampled on day 0 of AZD1222 vaccination. This sequence joins TRBV5-1 and TRBJ2-7, with 13 bases identical to TRBD2. This receptor was obtained from an adult in good health. CDR3 nucleotide sequence: TGCGCCAGCAGCTTGGGGACTAGCGGGAGAGACTCCACCTACGAGCAGTACTTC. Its translation: CASSLGTSGRDSTYEQYF.